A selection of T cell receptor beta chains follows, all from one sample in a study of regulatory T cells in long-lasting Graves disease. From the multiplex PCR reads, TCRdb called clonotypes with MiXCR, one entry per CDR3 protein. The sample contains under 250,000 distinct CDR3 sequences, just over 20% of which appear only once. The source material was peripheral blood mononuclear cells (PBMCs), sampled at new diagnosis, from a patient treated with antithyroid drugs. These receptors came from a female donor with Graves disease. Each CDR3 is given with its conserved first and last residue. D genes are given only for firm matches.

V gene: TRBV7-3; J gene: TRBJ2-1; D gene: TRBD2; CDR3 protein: CASSYLAGGMNEQFF
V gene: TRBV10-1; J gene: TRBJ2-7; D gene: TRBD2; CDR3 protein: CASSERAPLAGVYEQYF
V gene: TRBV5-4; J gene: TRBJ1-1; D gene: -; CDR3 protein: CASSLETEAFF
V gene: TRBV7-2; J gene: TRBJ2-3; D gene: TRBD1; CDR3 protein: CASSPQGYGTGTQYF
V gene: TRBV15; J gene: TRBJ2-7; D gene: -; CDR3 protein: CATSRDTGYEQYF
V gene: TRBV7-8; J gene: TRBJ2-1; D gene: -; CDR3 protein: CASSPRASSYNEQFF
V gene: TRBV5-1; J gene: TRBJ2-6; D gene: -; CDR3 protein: CATTTGRSGANVLTF
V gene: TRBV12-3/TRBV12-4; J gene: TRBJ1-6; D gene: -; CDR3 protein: CASSYGTSGGPNSPLHF
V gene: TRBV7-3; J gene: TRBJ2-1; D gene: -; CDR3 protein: CASSFDSMTNEQFF
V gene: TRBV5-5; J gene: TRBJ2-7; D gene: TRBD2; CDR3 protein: CASSFRGTGEGEQYF
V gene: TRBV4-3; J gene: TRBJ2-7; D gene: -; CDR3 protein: CASSQERDTPYEQYF
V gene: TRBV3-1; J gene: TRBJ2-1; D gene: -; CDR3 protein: CASSLDYNEQFF
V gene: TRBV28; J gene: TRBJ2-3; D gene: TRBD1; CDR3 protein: CASSSTRTKQGARTDTQYF
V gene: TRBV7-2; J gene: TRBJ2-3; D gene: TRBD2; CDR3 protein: CASSRTSGSGGTDTQYF
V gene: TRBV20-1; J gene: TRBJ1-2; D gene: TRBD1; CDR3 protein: CSARKTGGSFYGYTF
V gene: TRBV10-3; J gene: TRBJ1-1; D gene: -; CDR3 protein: CAISEPGQNTEAFF
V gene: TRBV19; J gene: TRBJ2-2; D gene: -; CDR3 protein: CASSIGGETGELFF
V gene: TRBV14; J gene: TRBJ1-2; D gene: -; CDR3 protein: CASSPWGVANYGYTF
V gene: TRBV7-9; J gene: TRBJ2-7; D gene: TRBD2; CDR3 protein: CASSSEWDGLAGGPSYEQYF
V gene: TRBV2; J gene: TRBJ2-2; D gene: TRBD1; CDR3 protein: CASTGTGRTGELFF
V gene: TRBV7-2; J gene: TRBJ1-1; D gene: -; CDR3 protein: CASRTDTEAFF
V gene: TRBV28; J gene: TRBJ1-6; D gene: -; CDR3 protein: CASKGAGQISNSPLHF
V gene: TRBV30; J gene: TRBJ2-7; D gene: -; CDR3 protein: CAWSRRKGSYEQYF
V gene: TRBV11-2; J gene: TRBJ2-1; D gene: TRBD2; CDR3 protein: CASSPGTSGTYNEQFF
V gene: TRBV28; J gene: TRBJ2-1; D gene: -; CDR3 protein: CASSLWGPYNEQFF
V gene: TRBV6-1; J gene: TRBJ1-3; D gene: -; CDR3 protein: CASRALSGNTIYF
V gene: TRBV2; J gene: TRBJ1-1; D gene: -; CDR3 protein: CASSEALTTQAFF
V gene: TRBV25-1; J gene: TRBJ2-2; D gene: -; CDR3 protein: CASSVLAGGELLF
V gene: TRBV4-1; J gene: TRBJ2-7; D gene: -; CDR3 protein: CASSQFSGFTYEQYF
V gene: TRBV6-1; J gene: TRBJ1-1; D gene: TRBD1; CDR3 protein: CASRTGTANTEAFF
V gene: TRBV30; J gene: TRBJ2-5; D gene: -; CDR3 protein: CAWNQARLQETQYF
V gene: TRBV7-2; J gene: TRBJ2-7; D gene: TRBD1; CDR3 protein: CASTMGQGLDEQYF
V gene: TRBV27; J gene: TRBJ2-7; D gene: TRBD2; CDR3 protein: CASSLFLRPRGGYEQYF